The 12 T cell receptor beta chains below were found in one sample sequenced in a study of shared clonotypes between healthy human individuals. Repertoires were generated with immunoSEQ multiplex PCR, while TCRdb's copy carries only in-frame clones and drops some. The sample lists about 550,000 clones, nearly 97% occurring once. Terminally differentiated effector memory CD45RA+ cells were excluded by CCR7 positive selection of CD45RO-negative cells. Sample: naive CD8+ T cells sorted from blood. The receptors stem from a woman in her 30s in good health.

The chain is built from TRBV6-1 and TRBJ2-6; 7 nucleotides line up with TRBD1. The germline gives CDR1 MNHNS, CDR2 SASEGT. The CDR3 is 16 residues long. V gave up 4 bases and J gave up 2 bases; unmatched junction bases: 5. CDR3 sequence: CASSARQGAGANVLTF. The CDR3 coding sequence is TGTGCCAGCAGTGCCCGACAGGGAGCTGGGGCCAACGTCCTGACTTTC.

This clone was seen just once. The V call is TRBV7-9, the J call TRBJ1-2; 7 bases are shared with TRBD1. Trimming at V came to 4 bases and at J to 4 bases, leaving 6 bases not matched to a gene. Looked up from germline, CDR1 is SEHNR and CDR2 is FQNEAQ (reference sequence). The length of the CDR3 is 14 residues. This CDR3 reads CASSSPGQSYGYTF. For the CDR3, the DNA is TGTGCCAGCAGCTCACCGGGACAGAGCTATGGCTACACCTTC. The entire variable domain, with the rest obtained from reference TRBV7-9 and TRBJ1-2, is as follows: DTGVSQNPRHKITKRGQNVTFRCDPISEHNRLYWYRQTLGQGPEFLTYFQNEAQLEKSRLLSDRFSAERPKGSFSTLEIQRTEQGDSAMYLCASSSPGQSYGYTFGSGTRLTVV.

This rearrangement joins TRBV28 to TRBJ2-2; D could derive from TRBD1 or TRBD2 (6 bases each). The V and J ends lost 9 bases and 6 bases respectively, with 23 bases between them. The CDR3 covers 16 residues. Germline assignment: CDR1 MDHEN and CDR2 SYDVKM. The DNA for the CDR3 is TGTGCCAGTTCAGGGCCCATCTGGGGGGCGCCCGGGGAGCTGTTTTTT. It codes for CASSGPIWGAPGELFF.

The V gene is TRBV28, the J gene TRBJ2-3; D perhaps matches TRBD2 (5 bases). The CDR3 length is 16 residues. Germline CDR1 MDHEN, CDR2 SYDVKM. Trimming left V 4 bases short and J 0 bases short, with 14 bases between. CDR3 in amino acids: CASSSGTISSTDTQYF. CDR3 sequence (DNA): TGTGCCAGCAGTTCGGGAACTATATCTAGCACAGATACGCAGTATTTT.

V and J are TRBV2 and TRBJ2-3; tentatively, D is TRBD2 (6 bases). From germline, CDR1 is SNHLY and CDR2 FYNNEI. This CDR3 is built from 15 residues. Trimming removed 3 bases from V and 2 bases from J, with 12 bases in between. CDR3 in amino acids: CASSDGRGITDTQYF. The CDR3 bases are TGTGCCAGCAGTGATGGTCGGGGGATCACAGATACGCAGTATTTT.

This clone came up once. The V call is TRBV5-6, the J call TRBJ2-1; weak D call: TRBD2 (5 bases). The CDR3 length is 13 residues. Trimming removed 2 bases from V and 9 bases from J, with 12 bases in between. Germline V CDR1 and CDR2: SGHDT, YYEEEE. The chain's CDR3 is CASSFGGGTEQFF. As DNA, the CDR3 is TGTGCCAGCAGCTTTGGAGGCGGAACTGAGCAGTTCTTC. Using reference TRBV5-6 and TRBJ2-1 for the parts outside the CDR3, the full variable domain is DAGVTQSPTHLIKTRGQQVTLRCSPKSGHDTVSWYQQALGQGPQFIFQYYEEEERQRGNFPDRFSGHQFPNYSSELNVNALLLGDSALYLCASSFGGGTEQFFGPGTRLTVL.

The chain uses TRBV19 and TRBJ2-7; TRBD2 aligns across 8 bases. Germline CDR1 LNHDA, CDR2 SQIVND (reference sequence). The V and J ends lost 1 base and 2 bases, in that order; junction bases with no gene match: 4. The CDR3 totals 15 residues. For the CDR3, the DNA is TGTGCCAGTAGTATAGGCACTAGCGGAACCTACGAGCAGTACTTC. Amino acid sequence: CASSIGTSGTYEQYF.

The chain has TRBV10-3 and TRBJ1-5, with a weak D call TRBD1 (5 bases). Trimming took off 2 bases at V and 3 bases at J, with 8 bases between the two ends. In germline, CDR1 is ENHRY, CDR2 SYGVKD. The CDR3 covers 14 residues. The chain's CDR3 is CAISEDSVNQPQHF. CDR3 coding DNA: TGTGCCATCAGTGAGGACAGTGTCAATCAGCCCCAGCATTTT.

There are a few counts of this clone. DNA for the CDR3: TGTGCCAGCAGCGGAGGTGGGGGTTTGAATTCACCCCTCCACTTT. Translation: CASSGGGGLNSPLHF. The V and J genes are TRBV7-9 and TRBJ1-6; D possibly corresponds to TRBD1 (5 bases). Per the germline V gene, CDR1 is SEHNR and CDR2 is FQNEAQ (reference sequence). This CDR3 contains 15 residues. V dropped 5 bases and J dropped 7 bases, with 15 bases sitting between them.

The chain couples TRBV21-1 to TRBJ1-2; whether TRBD1, the table's D call, matches the DNA was not checked. TRBV21-1 is assigned pseudogene status. CDR3 length equals 19 residues. The CDR3 DNA is TGTGCCAGCAGCAAAGACCCGGGACAGGGGGCGCCGGGGTTAAATGGCTACACCTTC. Amino acid sequence: CASSKDPGQGAPGLNGYTF.

The J gene is TRBJ1-1, the V gene TRBV29-1; 9 nucleotides align to TRBD1. CDR1 and CDR2 from the germline V gene are SQVTM and ANQGSEA. The CDR3 loop spans 14 amino acids. J gave up 1 base and V 7 bases, and 7 bases lay outside the gene matches. The CDR3 loop is CSGGGQGGNTEAFF. The CDR3, as DNA: TGCAGCGGTGGGGGACAGGGAGGGAACACTGAAGCTTTCTTT. Looking up the rest from reference TRBV29-1 and TRBJ1-1 gives the full variable domain: SAVISQKPSRDICQRGTSLTIQCQVDSQVTMMFWYRQQPGQSLTLIATANQGSEATYESGFVIDKFPISRPNLTFSTLTVSNMSPEDSSIYLCSGGGQGGNTEAFFGQGTRLTVV.

As to this clone: Other DNA variants within this sample encode the same CDR3. The chain has TRBV7-2 and TRBJ2-5; unclear D gene. The CDR3 sequence is 13 residues long. Trimming cost V 1 base and J 3 bases, with 6 bases left between them. From germline, CDR1 is SGHTA and CDR2 FQGNSA. The CDR3, as DNA: TGTGCCAGCAGCTTAGACAGCGAAGAGACCCAGTACTTC. Translating it yields CASSLDSEETQYF.